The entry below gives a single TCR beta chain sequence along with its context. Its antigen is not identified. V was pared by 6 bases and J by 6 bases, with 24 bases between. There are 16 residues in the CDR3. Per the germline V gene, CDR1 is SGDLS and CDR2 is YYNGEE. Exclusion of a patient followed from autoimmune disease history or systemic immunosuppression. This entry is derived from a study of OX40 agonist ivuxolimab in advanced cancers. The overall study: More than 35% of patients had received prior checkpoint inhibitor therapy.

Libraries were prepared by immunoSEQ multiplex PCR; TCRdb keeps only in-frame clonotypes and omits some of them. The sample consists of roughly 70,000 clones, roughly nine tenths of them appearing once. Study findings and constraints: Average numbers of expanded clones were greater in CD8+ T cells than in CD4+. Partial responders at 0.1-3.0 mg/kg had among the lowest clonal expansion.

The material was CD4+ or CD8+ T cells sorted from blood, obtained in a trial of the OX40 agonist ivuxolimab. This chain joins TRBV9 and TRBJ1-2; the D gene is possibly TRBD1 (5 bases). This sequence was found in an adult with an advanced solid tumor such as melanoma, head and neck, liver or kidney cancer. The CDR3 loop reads CASTPDVRQPVNGYTF. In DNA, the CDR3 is TGTGCCAGCACGCCTGATGTGAGACAGCCGGTAAATGGCTACACCTTC.